What follows are 9 T cell receptor beta chains derived from one specimen sequenced in a study of blood T cell repertoires in COVID-19. Sequencing was performed with immunoSEQ multiplex PCR; in TCRdb, only in-frame clones are kept and a portion is missing. The sample records around 220,000 clones, about 85% being singletons. Source material: peripheral blood. These receptor sequences come from a woman between 45 and 60 years old with COVID-19, enrolled during active disease.

The rearrangement uses TRBV14 and TRBJ2-7; 7 nucleotides line up with TRBD2. CDR1 is SGHDN and CDR2 is FVKESK in the germline V gene. The CDR3 length is 13 residues. The trim removed 4 bases at V and 5 bases at J, leaving 5 bases unmatched. CDR3 region: CASSLWGGDEQYF. The CDR3 bases are TGTGCCAGCAGCCTTTGGGGGGGGGACGAGCAGTACTTC.

The chain carries TRBV10-3 and TRBJ2-3, with 10 nucleotides matching TRBD1. Looked up from germline, CDR1 is ENHRY and CDR2 is SYGVKD. This CDR3 contains 13 residues. Trimming at V came to 10 bases and at J to 3 bases, leaving 4 bases not matched to a gene. The CDR3 region is CANGDRGTDTQYF. The CDR3 bases are TGTGCCAACGGGGACAGGGGAACAGATACGCAGTATTTT.

This chain links TRBV5-6 with TRBJ2-7; 11 nucleotides agree with TRBD1. Germline CDR1 and CDR2: SGHDT and YYEEEE. The CDR3 covers 14 residues. V shed 3 bases and J 7 bases; nucleotides not matched to a gene: 6. Here the CDR3 DNA reads TGTGCCAGCAGCTGGACCGGGACAGGGGGTGAGCAGTACGTC. The encoded protein is CASSWTGTGGEQYV.

The chain joins TRBV25-1 to TRBJ2-2, with D perhaps TRBD2 (7 bases). V lost 3 bases and J 5 bases, leaving 13 bases between the germline ends. CDR1 MGHDK and CDR2 SYGVNS come from the germline V gene. The CDR3 extends over 15 amino acids. CDR3 loop: CASSDAGAGTGELFF. The CDR3 DNA reads TGTGCCAGCAGTGACGCGGGGGCGGGAACCGGGGAGCTGTTTTTT.

This clone was seen once. CDR3 bases: TGTGCCAGCAGTTTAAGGGACATCGACCTAGTCAGTGAAGCTTTCTTT. This sequence encodes CASSLRDIDLVSEAFF. The chain has TRBV28 and TRBJ1-1; possible D gene TRBD1, 6 bases. Germline assignment: CDR1 MDHEN and CDR2 SYDVKM. V gave up 2 bases and J gave up 7 bases, with 20 bases separating them. This CDR3 has 16 amino acids. Based on the CDR3 plus reference TRBV28 and TRBJ1-1, the full variable domain is DVKVTQSSRYLVKRTGEKVFLECVQDMDHENMFWYRQDPGLGLRLIYFSYDVKMKEKGDIPEGYSVSREKKERFSLILESASTNQTSMYLCASSLRDIDLVSEAFFGQGTRLTVV.

The chain has TRBV12-5 and TRBJ2-3; tentatively, D is TRBD1 (6 bases). V lost 6 bases, J lost 3 bases, and 13 bases lay in between. The CDR3 totals 14 residues. CDR1 and CDR2 from the germline V gene are LGHNT and FRNRAP. As DNA, the CDR3 is TGTGCTAGTGGACCGGACAGATTTACAGATACGCAGTATTTT. Translation gives CASGPDRFTDTQYF. The full variable domain, with the rest looked up from reference TRBV12-5 and TRBJ2-3, is DARVTQTPRHKVTEMGQEVTMRCQPILGHNTVFWYRQTMMQGLELLAYFRNRAPLDDSGMPKDRFSAEMPDATLATLKIQPSEPRDSAVYFCASGPDRFTDTQYFGPGTRLTVL.

The V call is TRBV11-1, the J call TRBJ2-1; D not certain. The CDR3 length is 12 residues. V was cut by 7 bases and J by 4 bases, with 8 bases left in between. Germline assignment: CDR1 SGHAT and CDR2 FQDESV (reference sequence). As DNA, the CDR3 is TGTGCCAGCAATCGCGGTTACAATGAGCAGTTCTTC. Encoded protein: CASNRGYNEQFF. Looking up the rest from reference TRBV11-1 and TRBJ2-1 gives the full variable domain: EAEVAQSPRYKITEKSQAVAFWCDPISGHATLYWYRQILGQGPELLVQFQDESVVDDSQLPKDRFSAERLKGVDSTLKIQPAELGDSAMYLCASNRGYNEQFFGPGTRLTVL.

The CDR3 spells CASSSGTGVGGGTEAFF. Written as DNA, the CDR3 is TGTGCCAGCAGCTCCGGGACAGGGGTCGGTGGGGGGACTGAAGCTTTCTTT. V and J are TRBV3-1 (or the pseudogene TRBV3-2) and TRBJ1-1, with TRBD1 identical over 10 bases. Germline loops: CDR1 LGHDT, CDR2 YNNKEL (reference sequence). V shed 5 bases and J 5 bases; nucleotides not matched to a gene: 14. This CDR3 comprises 17 residues.

CDR3 sequence (DNA): TGTGCCAGCAGCGTCCTACTAGACACCGGGGAGCTGTTTTTT. Protein sequence: CASSVLLDTGELFF. The chain recombines TRBV9 with TRBJ2-2; D possibly corresponds to TRBD2 (5 bases). CDR1 is SGDLS and CDR2 is YYNGEE in the germline V gene. The CDR3 consists of 14 residues. V dropped 2 bases and J dropped 3 bases, with 8 bases sitting between them.